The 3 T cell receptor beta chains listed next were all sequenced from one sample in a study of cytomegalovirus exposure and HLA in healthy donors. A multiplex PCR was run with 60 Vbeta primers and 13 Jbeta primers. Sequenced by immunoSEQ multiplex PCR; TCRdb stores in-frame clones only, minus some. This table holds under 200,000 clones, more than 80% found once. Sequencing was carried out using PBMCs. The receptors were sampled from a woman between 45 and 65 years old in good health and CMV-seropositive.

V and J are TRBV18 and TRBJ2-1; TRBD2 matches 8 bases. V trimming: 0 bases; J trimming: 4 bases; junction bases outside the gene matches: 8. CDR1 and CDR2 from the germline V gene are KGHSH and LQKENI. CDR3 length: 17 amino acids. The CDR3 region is CASSPPLSERGYNEQFF. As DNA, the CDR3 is TGTGCCAGCTCACCACCACTTTCGGAGCGGGGGTACAATGAGCAGTTCTTC. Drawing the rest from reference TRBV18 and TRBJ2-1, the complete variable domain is NAGVMQNPRHLVRRRGQEARLRCSPMKGHSHVYWYRQLPEEGLKFMVYLQKENIIDESGMPKERFSAEFPKEGPSILRIQQVVRGDSAAYFCASSPPLSERGYNEQFFGPGTRLTVL.

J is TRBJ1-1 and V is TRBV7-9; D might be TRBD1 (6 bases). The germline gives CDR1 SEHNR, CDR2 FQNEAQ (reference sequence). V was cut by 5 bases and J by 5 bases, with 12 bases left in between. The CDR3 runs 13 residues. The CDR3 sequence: CASSRRGGTEAFF. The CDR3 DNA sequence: TGTGCCAGCAGCCGGAGAGGGGGTACTGAAGCTTTCTTT.

CDR3 loop: CASSLVASGGGTTQYF. The CDR3 region has the DNA TGTGCCAGCAGCTTAGTTGCTAGCGGGGGGGGAACGACCCAGTACTTC. The chain links TRBV7-8 to TRBJ2-5; 12 positions match TRBD2. The CDR3 covers 16 residues. Germline CDR1 SGHVS, CDR2 FQNEAQ. V was pared by 1 base and J by 7 bases, with 7 bases of the junction left unmatched.